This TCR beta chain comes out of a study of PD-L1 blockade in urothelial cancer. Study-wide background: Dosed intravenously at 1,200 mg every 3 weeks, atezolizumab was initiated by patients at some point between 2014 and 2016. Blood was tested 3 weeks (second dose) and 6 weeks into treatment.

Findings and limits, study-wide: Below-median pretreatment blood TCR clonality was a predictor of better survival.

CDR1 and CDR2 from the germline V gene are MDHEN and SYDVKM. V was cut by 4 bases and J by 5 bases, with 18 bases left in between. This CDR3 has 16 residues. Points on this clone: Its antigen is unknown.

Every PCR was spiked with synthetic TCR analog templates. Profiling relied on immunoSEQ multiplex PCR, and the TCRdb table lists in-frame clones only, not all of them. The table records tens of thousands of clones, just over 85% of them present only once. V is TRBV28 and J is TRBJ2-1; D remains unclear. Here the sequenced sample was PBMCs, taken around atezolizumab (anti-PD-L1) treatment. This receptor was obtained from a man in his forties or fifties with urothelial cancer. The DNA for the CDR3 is TGTGCCAGCAGTTCTACGCTCCGGAGCGTTAACAATGAGCAGTTCTTC. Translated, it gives CASSSTLRSVNNEQFF.